This T cell receptor (beta chain) is from a study of beta chain features in type 1 diabetes. The overall study: Sorted cells numbering approximately 110,000,000 were examined across all samples. Overall study findings and caveats: All four CD4+ subsets of Type 1 diabetes patients contained TCRB CDR3s that were moderately but significantly shorter. The cDNA sequencing approach could over-represent high-TCR-expressing cells. Insertions at VDJ junctions were less frequent in type 1 diabetes patients. These patients also deleted more nucleotides at the same junctions.

Sequencing targeted expressed TCRB transcripts, as all isolated RNA had been reverse transcribed. This table comes from immunoSEQ multiplex PCR, and its TCRdb copy is limited to in-frame clones, with some not included. The sample holds about 160,000 clones, 7.5% to 9.5% seen once. CDR1 is LGHNA and CDR2 is YSLEER in the germline V gene. The CDR3 has 15 amino acids. Trimming cost V 2 bases and J 4 bases, with 12 bases left between them. This clone was counted a few times. Its antigen is unidentified. This receptor was identified in a woman aged 18-29 years with type 1 diabetes. The rearrangement links TRBV4-3 to TRBJ1-3; no clear D. Material: central memory CD4+ T cells from blood. CDR3 loop: CASSQNSRTGNTIYF. The DNA for the CDR3 is TGCGCCAGCAGCCAAAACAGTAGAACCGGAAACACCATATATTTT.